The next 2 T cell receptor beta chains were all read from a single sample in a study of regulatory T cells in long-lasting Graves disease. Time point: newly diagnosed GD, antithyroid drugs for less than 3 months. TCR sequences were obtained from RNA taken from PBMCs. TCR beta libraries were built with iRepertoire HTBI primers and Arm-PCR of CDR3 regions. MiXCR, applied by TCRdb to the multiplex PCR reads, yields one record per CDR3 protein. The sample lists approximately 460,000 distinct CDR3 sequences, roughly 15% seen once, with roughly 10% in the top ten. The sample also formed part of further work on T cells in Graves' hyperthyroidism and ophthalmopathy.

The sequences come from peripheral blood mononuclear cells (PBMCs), collected at new diagnosis, from a patient treated with antithyroid drugs. The receptors shown here come from a woman aged 25 to 45 with Graves disease.

This clonotype was detected only a few times. The chain couples TRBV5-6 to TRBJ2-7, with 11 positions matching TRBD2. V gave up 0 bases and J gave up 1 base; unmatched junction bases: 3. CDR1 is SGHDT, CDR2 YYEEEE, per germline. This CDR3 has 16 amino acids. In DNA form, the CDR3 reads TGTGCCAGCAGCTTGGGACTAGCGGGGTTATCCTACGAGCAGTACTTC. It is translated as CASSLGLAGLSYEQYF.

To note about this clonotype: It is likely a read error: a sequence one base away is far more abundant. The chain joins TRBV9 to TRBJ2-2; D unresolved. The V and J ends lost 0 bases and 7 bases respectively, with 1 base between them. This CDR3 has 11 residues. Germline assignment: CDR1 SGDLS and CDR2 YYNGEE. The CDR3 DNA is TGTGCCAGCAGCGTAGGCGGGGAGCTGTTTTTT. This encodes CASSVGGELFF.